This TCR beta chain was recorded in a study of OX40 agonist ivuxolimab in advanced cancers. Overall study results and limits: The CD4+ and CD8+ T cells in the blood had expanded clonally by week 6 at 0.1 to 3.0 mg/kg.

This CDR3 spans 14 amino acids. Germline V gene data show CDR1 as LNHDA and CDR2 as SQIVND (reference sequence). The trim removed 8 bases at V and 5 bases at J, leaving 9 bases unmatched. The assay was immunoSEQ multiplex PCR, and TCRdb's table has in-frame clones only and misses some. The data hold 45,000 or so clones, with 88% observed a single time. Regarding this clone: No antigen is known for it.

The sequence was obtained from an adult with an advanced solid tumor such as melanoma, head and neck, liver or kidney cancer. This chain links TRBV19 with TRBJ2-1, with 7 bases aligning to TRBD2. The sequenced sample was CD4+ or CD8+ T cells sorted from blood, obtained in a trial of the OX40 agonist ivuxolimab. This CDR3 reads CASLSGDYNNEQFF. In DNA form, the CDR3 reads TGTGCCAGTCTGTCCGGGGACTATAACAATGAGCAGTTCTTC.